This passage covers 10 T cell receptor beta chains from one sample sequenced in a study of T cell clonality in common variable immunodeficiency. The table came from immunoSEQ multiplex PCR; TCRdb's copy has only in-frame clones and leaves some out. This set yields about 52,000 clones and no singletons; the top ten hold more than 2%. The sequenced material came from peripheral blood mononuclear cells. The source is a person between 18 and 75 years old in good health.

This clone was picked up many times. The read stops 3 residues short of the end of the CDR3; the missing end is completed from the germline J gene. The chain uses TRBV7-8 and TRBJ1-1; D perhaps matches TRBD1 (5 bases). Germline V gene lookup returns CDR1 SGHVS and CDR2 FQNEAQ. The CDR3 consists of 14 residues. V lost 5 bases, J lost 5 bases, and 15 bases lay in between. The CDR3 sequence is CASSNEAGDTEAFF. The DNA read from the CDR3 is TGTGCCAGCAGCAATGAGGCGGGGGATACTGAA.

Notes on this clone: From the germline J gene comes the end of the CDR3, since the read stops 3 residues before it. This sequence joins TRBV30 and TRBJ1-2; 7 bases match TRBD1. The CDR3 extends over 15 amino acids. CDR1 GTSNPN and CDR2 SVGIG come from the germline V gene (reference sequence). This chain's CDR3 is CAWSEGQMVTDTYTF. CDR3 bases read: TGTGCCTGGAGTGAGGGACAGATGGTCACAGATACC.

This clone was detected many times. The CDR3 bases that were read are TGTGCCAGTAGTAGCGGGAGTTTGAACACCGGGGAG. Its protein is CASSSGSLNTGE. The CDR3 reads in full as CASSSGSLNTGELFF. V usage is TRBV19 and J usage is TRBJ2-2; 7 bases are a match to TRBD2. The read comes to an end 3 residues before the CDR3 does, leaving the germline J gene to fill in the end. J gave up 1 base and V 4 bases, and 3 bases lay outside the gene matches. This CDR3 contains 15 residues. Germline CDR1 is LNHDA and CDR2 is SQIVND (reference sequence).

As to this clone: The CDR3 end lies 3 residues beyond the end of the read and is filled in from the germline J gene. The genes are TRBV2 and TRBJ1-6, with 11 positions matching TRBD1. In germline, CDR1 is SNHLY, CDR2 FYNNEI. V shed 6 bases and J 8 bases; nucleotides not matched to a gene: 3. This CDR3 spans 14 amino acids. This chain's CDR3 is CASRGQGVDSPLHF. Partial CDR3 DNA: TGTGCCAGCAGGGGACAGGGGGTCGATTCACCC.

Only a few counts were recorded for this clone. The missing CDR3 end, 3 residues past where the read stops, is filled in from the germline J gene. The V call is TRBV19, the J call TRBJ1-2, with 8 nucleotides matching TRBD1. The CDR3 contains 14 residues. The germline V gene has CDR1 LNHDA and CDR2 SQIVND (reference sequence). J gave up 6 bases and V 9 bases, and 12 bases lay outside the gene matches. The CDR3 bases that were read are TGTGCCAGGGGGGCCCGGGACAGGAGGCATGGC. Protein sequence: CARGARDRRHG. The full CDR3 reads CARGARDRRHGYTF.

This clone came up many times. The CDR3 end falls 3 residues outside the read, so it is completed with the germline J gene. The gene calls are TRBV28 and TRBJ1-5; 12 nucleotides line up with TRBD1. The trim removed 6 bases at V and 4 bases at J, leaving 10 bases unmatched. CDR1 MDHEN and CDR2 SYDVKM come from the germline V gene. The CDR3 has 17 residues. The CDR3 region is CASREWDRGLGNQPQHF. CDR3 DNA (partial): TGTGCCAGCAGGGAATGGGACAGGGGGCTTGGGAATCAGCCC.

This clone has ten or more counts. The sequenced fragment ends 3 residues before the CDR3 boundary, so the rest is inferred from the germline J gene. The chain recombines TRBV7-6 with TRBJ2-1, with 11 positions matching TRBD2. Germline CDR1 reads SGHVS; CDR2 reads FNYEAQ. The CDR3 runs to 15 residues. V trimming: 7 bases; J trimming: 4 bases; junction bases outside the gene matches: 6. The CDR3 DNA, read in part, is TGTGCCAGCAACGGTGGGACTAGCGGATACAATGAG. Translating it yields CASNGGTSGYNE. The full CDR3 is CASNGGTSGYNEQFF.

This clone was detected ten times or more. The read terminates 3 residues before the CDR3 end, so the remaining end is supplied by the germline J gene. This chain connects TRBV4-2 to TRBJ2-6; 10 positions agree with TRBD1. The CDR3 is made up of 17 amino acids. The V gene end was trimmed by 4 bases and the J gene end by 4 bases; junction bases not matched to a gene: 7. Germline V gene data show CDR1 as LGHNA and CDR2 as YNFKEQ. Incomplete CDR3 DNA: TGTGCCAGCAGCCGAGACAGGGGGCTCGGAGGGGCCAACGTC. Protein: CASSRDRGLGGANV. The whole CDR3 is CASSRDRGLGGANVLTF.

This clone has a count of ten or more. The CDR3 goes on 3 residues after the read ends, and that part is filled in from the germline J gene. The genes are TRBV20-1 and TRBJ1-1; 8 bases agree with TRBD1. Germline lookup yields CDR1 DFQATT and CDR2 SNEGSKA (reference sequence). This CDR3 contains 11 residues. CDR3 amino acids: CSAFDRGQAFF. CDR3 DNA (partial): TGCAGTGCGTTCGACAGGGGACAA.

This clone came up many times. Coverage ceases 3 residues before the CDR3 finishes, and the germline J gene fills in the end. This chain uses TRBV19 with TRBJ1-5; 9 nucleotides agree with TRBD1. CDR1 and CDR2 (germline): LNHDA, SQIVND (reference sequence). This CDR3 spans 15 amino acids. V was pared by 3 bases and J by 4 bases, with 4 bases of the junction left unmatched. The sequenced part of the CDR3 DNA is TGTGCCAGTAGTATGTCGGGGACAGGGAATCAGCCC. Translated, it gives CASSMSGTGNQP. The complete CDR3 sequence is CASSMSGTGNQPQHF.